A few counts support the clone carrying this T cell receptor beta chain. The antigen remains undetermined. This sample was taken from a study of beta chain features in type 1 diabetes. Findings of the study overall: In all four CD4+ subsets, TCRB CDR3 length was significantly, moderately reduced in type 1 diabetes.

Per germline, CDR1 SGHDT and CDR2 YYEEEE. The CDR3 runs 15 residues. Deletions cut 0 bases from V and 0 bases from J, with 7 bases between. CD4+ cells of the naive, central memory, regulatory and stem cell-like memory types were sorted via CD45RO/CCR7/CD25/CD127/CD95/CD27. Sequenced material consisted of expressed TCRB transcripts (all of the isolated RNA was reverse transcribed). The data were produced by immunoSEQ multiplex PCR, yet TCRdb's version contains in-frame clones alone and is incomplete. The sample shows some 150,000 clones, less than 15% of them seen only once. The sequence was obtained from a young man with type 1 diabetes. This chain joins TRBV5-6 and TRBJ2-1, with D unresolved. What was sequenced was central memory CD4+ T cells from blood. As DNA, the CDR3 is TGTGCCAGCAGCTTGGCGCTTAGCTCCTACAATGAGCAGTTCTTC. Amino acids: CASSLALSSYNEQFF.